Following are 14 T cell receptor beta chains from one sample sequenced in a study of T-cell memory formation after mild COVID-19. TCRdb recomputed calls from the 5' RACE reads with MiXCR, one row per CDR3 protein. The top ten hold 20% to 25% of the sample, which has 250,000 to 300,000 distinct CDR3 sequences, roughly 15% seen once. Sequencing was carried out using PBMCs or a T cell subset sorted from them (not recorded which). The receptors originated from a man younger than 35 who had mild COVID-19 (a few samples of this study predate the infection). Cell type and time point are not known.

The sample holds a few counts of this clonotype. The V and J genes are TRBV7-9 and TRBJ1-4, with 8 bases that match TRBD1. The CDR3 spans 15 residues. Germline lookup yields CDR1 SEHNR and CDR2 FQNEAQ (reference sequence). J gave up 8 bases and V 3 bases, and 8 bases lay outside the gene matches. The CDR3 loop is CASSFAQGAGEKLFF. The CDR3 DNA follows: TGTGCCAGCAGCTTCGCCCAGGGGGCAGGGGAAAAACTGTTTTTT.

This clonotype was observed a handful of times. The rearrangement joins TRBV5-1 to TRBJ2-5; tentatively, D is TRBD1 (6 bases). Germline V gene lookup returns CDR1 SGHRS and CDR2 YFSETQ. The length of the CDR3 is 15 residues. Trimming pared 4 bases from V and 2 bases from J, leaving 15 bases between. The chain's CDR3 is CASSPRTAVQETQYF. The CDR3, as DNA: TGCGCCAGCAGCCCGCGGACAGCCGTACAAGAGACCCAGTACTTC.

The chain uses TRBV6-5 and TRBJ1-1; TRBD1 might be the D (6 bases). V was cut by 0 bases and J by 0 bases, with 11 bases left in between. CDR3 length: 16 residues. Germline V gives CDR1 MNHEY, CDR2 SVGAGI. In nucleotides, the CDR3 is TGTGCCAGCAGTTACTCTGGTGACAGGATGAACACTGAAGCTTTCTTT. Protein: CASSYSGDRMNTEAFF.

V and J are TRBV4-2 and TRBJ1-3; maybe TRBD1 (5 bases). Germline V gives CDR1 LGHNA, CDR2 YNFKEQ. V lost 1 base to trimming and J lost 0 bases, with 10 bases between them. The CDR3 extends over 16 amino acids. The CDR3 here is CASSQGPDISGNTIYF. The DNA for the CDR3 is TGTGCCAGCAGCCAAGGCCCGGACATCTCTGGAAACACCATATATTTT.

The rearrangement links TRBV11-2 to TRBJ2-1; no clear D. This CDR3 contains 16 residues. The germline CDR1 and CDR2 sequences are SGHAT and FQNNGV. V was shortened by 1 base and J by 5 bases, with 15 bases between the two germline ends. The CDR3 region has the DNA TGTGCCAGCAGCTTAGTCGAATTGGGTTGGGACAATGAGCAGTTCTTC. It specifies CASSLVELGWDNEQFF.

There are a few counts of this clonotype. The CDR3 DNA is TGTGCCAGTACAGGGGCGATCACCGGGGAGCTGTTTTTT. This codes for CASTGAITGELFF. The chain has TRBV2 and TRBJ2-2; 7 nucleotides line up with TRBD1. CDR3 length equals 13 residues. V trimming: 9 bases; J trimming: 4 bases; junction bases outside the gene matches: 5. Germline V lookup: CDR1 SNHLY, CDR2 FYNNEI.

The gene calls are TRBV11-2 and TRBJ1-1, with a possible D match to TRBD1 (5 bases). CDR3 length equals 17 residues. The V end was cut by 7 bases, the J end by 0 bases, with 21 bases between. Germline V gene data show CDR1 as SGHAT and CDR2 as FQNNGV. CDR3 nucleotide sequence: TGTGCCAGCACCCTGAAGGCGACAGCCAACATGAACACTGAAGCTTTCTTT. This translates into CASTLKATANMNTEAFF. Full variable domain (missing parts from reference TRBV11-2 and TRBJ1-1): EAGVAQSPRYKIIEKRQSVAFWCNPISGHATLYWYQQILGQGPKLLIQFQNNGVVDDSQLPKDRFSAERLKGVDSTLKIQPAKLEDSAVYLCASTLKATANMNTEAFFGQGTRLTVV.

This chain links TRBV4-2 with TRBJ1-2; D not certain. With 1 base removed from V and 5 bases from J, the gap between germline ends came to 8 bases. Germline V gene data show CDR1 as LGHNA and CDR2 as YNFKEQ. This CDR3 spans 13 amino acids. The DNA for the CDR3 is TGTGCCAGCAGCCAAGTCGGAAGATATGGCTACACCTTC. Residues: CASSQVGRYGYTF.

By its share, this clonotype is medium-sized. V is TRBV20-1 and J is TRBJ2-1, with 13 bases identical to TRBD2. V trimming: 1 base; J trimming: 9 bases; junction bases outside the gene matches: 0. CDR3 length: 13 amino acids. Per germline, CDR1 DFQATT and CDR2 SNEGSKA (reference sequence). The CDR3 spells CSARGLAGGEQFF. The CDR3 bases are TGCAGTGCTAGAGGACTAGCGGGGGGTGAGCAGTTCTTC.

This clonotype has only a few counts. The DNA of the CDR3 is TGTGCCACCAGCAGCCACCGGGACACTGCCTACGAGCAGTACTTC. Protein sequence: CATSSHRDTAYEQYF. The chain carries TRBV15 and TRBJ2-7, with TRBD1 as a possible D gene (6 bases). The CDR3 totals 15 residues. The V and J ends lost 3 bases and 2 bases respectively, with 14 bases between them. Per the germline V gene, CDR1 is LNHNV and CDR2 is YYDKDF (reference sequence).

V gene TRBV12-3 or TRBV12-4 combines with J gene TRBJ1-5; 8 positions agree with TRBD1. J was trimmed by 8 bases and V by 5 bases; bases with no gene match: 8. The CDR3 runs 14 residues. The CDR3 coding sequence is TGTGCCAGCAGTGCCCTGGACAGGGCGAAGCCCCAGCATTTT. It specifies CASSALDRAKPQHF.

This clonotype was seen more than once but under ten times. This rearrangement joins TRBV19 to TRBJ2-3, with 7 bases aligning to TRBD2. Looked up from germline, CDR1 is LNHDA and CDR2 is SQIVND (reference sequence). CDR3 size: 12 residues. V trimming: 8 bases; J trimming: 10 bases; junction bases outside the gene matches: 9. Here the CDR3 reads CASGHGRAAQYF. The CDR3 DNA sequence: TGTGCCAGTGGCCATGGGAGGGCCGCGCAGTATTTT. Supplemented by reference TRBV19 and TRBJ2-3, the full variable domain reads DGGITQSPKYLFRKEGQNVTLSCEQNLNHDAMYWYRQDPGQGLRLIYYSQIVNDFQKGDIAEGYSVSREKKESFPLTVTSAQKNPTAFYLCASGHGRAAQYFGPGTRLTVL.

The CDR3 sequence: CAISESWGAGEQFF. The CDR3 coding sequence is TGTGCCATCAGTGAGTCTTGGGGGGCAGGGGAGCAGTTCTTC. This sequence joins TRBV10-3 and TRBJ2-1; D may correspond to TRBD1 or TRBD2 (6 bases each). The V gene lost 0 bases and the J gene lost 10 bases, with 13 bases spanning the gap. This CDR3 comprises 14 residues. CDR1 and CDR2 (germline): ENHRY, SYGVKD.

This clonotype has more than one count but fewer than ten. The CDR3 nucleotides read TGCAGTGCCACTATCAAACCTACTGAAGCTTTCTTT. Residues: CSATIKPTEAFF. The rearrangement uses TRBV20-1 and TRBJ1-1; D unclear. CDR1 and CDR2 from the germline V gene are DFQATT and SNEGSKA (reference sequence). This CDR3 comprises 12 residues. V lost 6 bases, J lost 5 bases, and 13 bases lay in between.